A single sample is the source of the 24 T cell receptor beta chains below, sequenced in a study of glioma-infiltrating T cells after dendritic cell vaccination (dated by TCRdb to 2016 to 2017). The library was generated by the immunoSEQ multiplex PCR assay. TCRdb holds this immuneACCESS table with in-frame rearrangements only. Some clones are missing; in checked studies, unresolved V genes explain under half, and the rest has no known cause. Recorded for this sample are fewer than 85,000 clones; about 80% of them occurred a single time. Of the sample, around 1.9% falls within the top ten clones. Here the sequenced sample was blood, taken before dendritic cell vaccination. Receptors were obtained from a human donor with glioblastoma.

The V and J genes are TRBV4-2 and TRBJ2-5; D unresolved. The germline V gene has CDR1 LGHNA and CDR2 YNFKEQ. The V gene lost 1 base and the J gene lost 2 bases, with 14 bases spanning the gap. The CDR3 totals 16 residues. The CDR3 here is CASSQGAILLQETQYF. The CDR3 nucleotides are TGTGCCAGCAGCCAAGGGGCGATTCTACTGCAAGAGACCCAGTACTTC.

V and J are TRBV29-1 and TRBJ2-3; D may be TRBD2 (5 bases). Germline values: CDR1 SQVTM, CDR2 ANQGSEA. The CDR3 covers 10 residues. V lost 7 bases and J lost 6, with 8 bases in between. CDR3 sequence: CSGERDTQYF. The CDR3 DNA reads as TGCAGCGGGGAGAGGGATACGCAGTATTTT.

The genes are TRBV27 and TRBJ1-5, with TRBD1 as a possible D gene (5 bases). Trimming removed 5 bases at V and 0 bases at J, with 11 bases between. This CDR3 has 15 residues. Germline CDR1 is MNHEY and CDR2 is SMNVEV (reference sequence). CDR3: CASSTRQNSNQPQHF. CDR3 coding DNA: TGTGCCAGCAGTACCCGACAGAATAGCAATCAGCCCCAGCATTTT.

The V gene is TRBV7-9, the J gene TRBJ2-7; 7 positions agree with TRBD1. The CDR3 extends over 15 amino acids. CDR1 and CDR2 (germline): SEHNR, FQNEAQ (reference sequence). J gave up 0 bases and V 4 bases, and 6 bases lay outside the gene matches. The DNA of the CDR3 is TGTGCCAGCAGCTCCGGGACAGTCCGCTCCTACGAGCAGTACTTC. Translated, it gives CASSSGTVRSYEQYF.

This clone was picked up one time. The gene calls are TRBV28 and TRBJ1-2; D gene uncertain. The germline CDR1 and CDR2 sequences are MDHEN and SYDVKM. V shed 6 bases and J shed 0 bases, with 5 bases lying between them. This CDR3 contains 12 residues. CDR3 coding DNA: TGTGCCAGCAGAATAACTAACTATGGCTACACCTTC. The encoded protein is CASRITNYGYTF.

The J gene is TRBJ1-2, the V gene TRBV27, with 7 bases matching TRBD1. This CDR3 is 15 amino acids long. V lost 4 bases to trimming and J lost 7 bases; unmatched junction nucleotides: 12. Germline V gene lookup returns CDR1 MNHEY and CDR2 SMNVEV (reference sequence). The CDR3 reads CASSSPGQLVAGYTF. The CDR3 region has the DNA TGTGCCAGCAGTTCCCCGGGACAGTTAGTGGCTGGCTACACCTTC.

The CDR3 loop is CASSYRDRVKSNEKLFF. CDR3 DNA: TGCGCCAGCAGCTACCGGGACAGGGTCAAATCGAATGAAAAACTGTTTTTT. The chain recombines TRBV5-1 with TRBJ1-4, with 9 positions matching TRBD1. This CDR3 comprises 17 residues. CDR1 is SGHRS and CDR2 is YFSETQ in the germline V gene. V was pared by 3 bases and J by 5 bases, with 11 bases of the junction left unmatched.

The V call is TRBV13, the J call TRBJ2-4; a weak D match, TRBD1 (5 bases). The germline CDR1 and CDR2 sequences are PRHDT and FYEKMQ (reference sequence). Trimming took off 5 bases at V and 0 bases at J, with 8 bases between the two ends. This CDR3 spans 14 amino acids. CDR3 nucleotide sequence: TGTGCCAGCAGCCGGACACCAGCCAAAAACATTCAGTACTTC. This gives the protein CASSRTPAKNIQYF.

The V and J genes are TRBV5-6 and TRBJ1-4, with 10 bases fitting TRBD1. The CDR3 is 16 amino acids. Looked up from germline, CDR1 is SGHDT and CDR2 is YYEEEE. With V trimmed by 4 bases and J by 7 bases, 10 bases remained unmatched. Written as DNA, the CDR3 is TGTGCCAGCAGCGTCTCTCTGACAGGGGGCGTTGAAAAACTGTTTTTT. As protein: CASSVSLTGGVEKLFF.

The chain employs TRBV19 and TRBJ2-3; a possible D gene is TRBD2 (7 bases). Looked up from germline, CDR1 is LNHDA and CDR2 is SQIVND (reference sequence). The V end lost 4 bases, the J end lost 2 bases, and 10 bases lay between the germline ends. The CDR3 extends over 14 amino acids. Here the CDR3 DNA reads TGTGCCAGTAGTACGGGGGGCAACACAGATACGCAGTATTTT. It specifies CASSTGGNTDTQYF.

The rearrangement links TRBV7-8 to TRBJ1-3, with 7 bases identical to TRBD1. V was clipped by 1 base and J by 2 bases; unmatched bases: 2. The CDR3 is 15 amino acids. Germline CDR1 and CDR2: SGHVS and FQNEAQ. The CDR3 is CASSLGGTAGNTIYF. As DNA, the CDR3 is TGTGCCAGCAGCTTAGGGGGGACAGCTGGAAACACCATATATTTT. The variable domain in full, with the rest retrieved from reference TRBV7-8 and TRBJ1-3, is GAGVSQSPRYKVAKRGQDVALRCDPISGHVSLFWYQQALGQGPEFLTYFQNEAQLDKSGLPSDRFFAERPEGSVSTLKIQRTQQEDSAVYLCASSLGGTAGNTIYFGEGSWLTVV.

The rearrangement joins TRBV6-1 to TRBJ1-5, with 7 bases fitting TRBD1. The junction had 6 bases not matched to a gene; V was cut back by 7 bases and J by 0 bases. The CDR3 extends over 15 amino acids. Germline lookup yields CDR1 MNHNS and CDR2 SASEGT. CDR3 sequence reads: CASMHRDSSNQPQHF. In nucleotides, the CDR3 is TGTGCCAGCATGCACCGGGACAGTAGCAATCAGCCCCAGCATTTT.

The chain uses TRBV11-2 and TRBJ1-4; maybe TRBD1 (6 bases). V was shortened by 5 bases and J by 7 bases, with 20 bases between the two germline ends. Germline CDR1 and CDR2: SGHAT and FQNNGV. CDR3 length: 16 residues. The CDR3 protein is CASSLDRPQRGEKLFF. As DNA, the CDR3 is TGTGCCAGCAGCCTCGACAGGCCCCAGAGAGGTGAAAAACTGTTTTTT.

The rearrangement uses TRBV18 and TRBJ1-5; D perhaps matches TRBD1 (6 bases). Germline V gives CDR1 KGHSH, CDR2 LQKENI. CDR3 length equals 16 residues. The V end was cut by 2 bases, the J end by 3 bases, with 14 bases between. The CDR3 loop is CASSPDSQGINQPQHF. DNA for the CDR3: TGTGCCAGCTCACCAGATTCTCAGGGGATCAATCAGCCCCAGCATTTT.

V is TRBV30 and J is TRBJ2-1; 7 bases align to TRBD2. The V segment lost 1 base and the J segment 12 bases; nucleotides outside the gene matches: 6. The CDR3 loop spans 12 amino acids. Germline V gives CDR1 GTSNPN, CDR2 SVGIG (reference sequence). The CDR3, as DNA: TGTGCCTGGAGTGCCGCTAGCGGAGGGCAGTTCTTC. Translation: CAWSAASGGQFF.

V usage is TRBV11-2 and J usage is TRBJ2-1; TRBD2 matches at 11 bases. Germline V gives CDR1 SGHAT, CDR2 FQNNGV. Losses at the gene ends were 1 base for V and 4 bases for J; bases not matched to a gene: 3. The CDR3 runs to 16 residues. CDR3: CASSLVTSGVYNEQFF. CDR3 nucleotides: TGTGCCAGCAGCTTAGTGACTAGCGGGGTGTACAATGAGCAGTTCTTC.

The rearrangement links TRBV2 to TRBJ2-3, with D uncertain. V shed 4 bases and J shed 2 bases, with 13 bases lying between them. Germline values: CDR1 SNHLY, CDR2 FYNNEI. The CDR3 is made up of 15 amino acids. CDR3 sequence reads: CASSGSSVVTDTQYF. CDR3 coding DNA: TGTGCCAGCAGTGGTAGCAGTGTGGTCACAGATACGCAGTATTTT.

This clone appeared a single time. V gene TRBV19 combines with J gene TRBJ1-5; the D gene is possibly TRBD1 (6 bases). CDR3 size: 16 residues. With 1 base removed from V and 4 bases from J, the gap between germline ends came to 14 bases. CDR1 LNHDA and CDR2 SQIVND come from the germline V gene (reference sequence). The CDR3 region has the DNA TGTGCCAGTAGTATAGCGACAGGCCCGCCGAATCAGCCCCAGCATTTT. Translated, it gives CASSIATGPPNQPQHF.

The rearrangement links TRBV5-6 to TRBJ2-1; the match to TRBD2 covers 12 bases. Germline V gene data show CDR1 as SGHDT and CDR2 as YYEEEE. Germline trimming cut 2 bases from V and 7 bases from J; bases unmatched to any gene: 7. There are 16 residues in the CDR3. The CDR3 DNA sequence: TGTGCCAGCAGCTTTATGCGAACTAGCGGGGGGAATGAGCAGTTCTTC. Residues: CASSFMRTSGGNEQFF.

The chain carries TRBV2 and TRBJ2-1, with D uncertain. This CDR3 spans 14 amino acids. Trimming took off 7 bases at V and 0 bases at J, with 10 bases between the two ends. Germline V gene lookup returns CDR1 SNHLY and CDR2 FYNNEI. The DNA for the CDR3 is TGTGCCAGCATCCGAGTGAGCTCCTACAATGAGCAGTTCTTC. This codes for CASIRVSSYNEQFF.

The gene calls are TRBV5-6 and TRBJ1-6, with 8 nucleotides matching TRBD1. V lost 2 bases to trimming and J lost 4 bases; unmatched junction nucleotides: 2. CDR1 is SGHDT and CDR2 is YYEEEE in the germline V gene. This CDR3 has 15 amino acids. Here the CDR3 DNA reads TGTGCCAGCAGCTTAACAGGGGGTTATAATTCACCCCTCCACTTT. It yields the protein CASSLTGGYNSPLHF.

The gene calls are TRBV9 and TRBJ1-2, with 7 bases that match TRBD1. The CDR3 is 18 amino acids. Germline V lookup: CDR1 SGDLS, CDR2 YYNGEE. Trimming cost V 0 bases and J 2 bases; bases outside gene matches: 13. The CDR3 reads CASSVESGAGQSNYGYTF. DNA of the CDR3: TGTGCCAGCAGCGTAGAGTCTGGGGCGGGACAGAGCAACTATGGCTACACCTTC.

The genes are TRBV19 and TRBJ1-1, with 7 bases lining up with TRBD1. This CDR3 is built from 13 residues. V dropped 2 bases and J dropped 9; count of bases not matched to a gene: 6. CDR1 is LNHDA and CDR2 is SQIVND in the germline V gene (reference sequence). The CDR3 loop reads CASSIPGTAKAFF. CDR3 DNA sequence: TGTGCCAGTAGTATACCGGGGACAGCAAAAGCTTTCTTT.

CDR3 sequence reads: CASGQRDSRNTEAFF. The CDR3 nucleotides read TGTGCCAGTGGGCAGAGGGACAGCAGAAACACTGAAGCTTTCTTT. The chain is built from TRBV19 and TRBJ1-1; 7 positions match TRBD1. CDR3 length equals 15 residues. V gave up 8 bases and J gave up 2 bases; unmatched junction bases: 11. The germline V gene has CDR1 LNHDA and CDR2 SQIVND (reference sequence).